This is a list of T cell receptor beta chains from one sample in a study of cytomegalovirus exposure and HLA in healthy donors. Produced via immunoSEQ multiplex PCR; TCRdb's table is partial and in-frame only. The sample lists some 140,000 clones, roughly three quarters seen once, with just under 1% in the top ten. Sequenced material: PBMCs. The receptor set was obtained from a man in his late teens or twenties in good health and CMV-seronegative. CDR3s include the opening cysteine and the closing phenylalanine or tryptophan. The order of the fields is CDR3 protein, CDR3 DNA, D gene, J gene, clone size, V gene. A D gene is named only where the DNA matches it firmly. Not every row has a clone size; where given, it reads once, few, many or a size class.

CASSLRGRQETQYF,TGTGCCAGCAGCTTAAGGGGGCGGCAAGAGACCCAGTACTTC,TRBD1,TRBJ2-5,NA,TRBV7-9
CASSPSGVSNYGYTF,TGTGCCAGCTCACCAAGCGGGGTTTCCAACTATGGCTACACCTTC,NA,TRBJ1-2,NA,TRBV18
CASSQDPGRGQDYTF,TGTGCCAGCAGCCAAGACCCGGGAAGAGGGCAAGACTACACCTTC,NA,TRBJ1-2,NA,TRBV4-2
CASSGSGTEAFF,TGTGCCAGCAGCGGATCGGGTACTGAAGCTTTCTTT,NA,TRBJ1-1,NA,TRBV7-9
CASTSDSFHGYTF,TGTGCCAGTACCTCAGACAGTTTTCATGGCTACACCTTC,NA,TRBJ1-2,NA,TRBV19
CASSRQGSYEQYF,TGTGCCAGCAGTCGACAGGGTTCCTACGAGCAGTACTTC,TRBD1,TRBJ2-7,few,TRBV6-6
CSVVGQGPIDEKLFF,TGCAGCGTTGTGGGACAGGGCCCCATCGATGAAAAACTGTTTTTT,TRBD1,TRBJ1-4,NA,TRBV29-1
CASSPSRGATGNYGYTF,TGTGCCAGCAGTCCCAGTAGGGGGGCGACAGGGAACTATGGCTACACCTTC,TRBD1,TRBJ1-2,NA,TRBV27
CASSKVRLFSYNEQFF,TGCGCCAGCAGTAAAGTCAGGCTTTTCTCCTACAATGAGCAGTTCTTC,NA,TRBJ2-1,once,TRBV4-1
CASSTRPGQAFVAFF,TGTGCCAGCAGTACCCGCCCGGGACAGGCGTTTGTAGCTTTCTTT,TRBD1,TRBJ1-1,NA,TRBV27
CASKIGASYEQYF,TGTGCTAGTAAAATTGGGGCCTCCTACGAGCAGTACTTC,NA,TRBJ2-7,NA,TRBV12-5
CASSYGQGEDYGYTF,TGCGCCAGCAGCTATGGACAGGGGGAAGACTATGGCTACACCTTC,TRBD1,TRBJ1-2,once,TRBV4-3
CASSQETGGSYEQYF,TGCGCCAGCAGCCAAGAGACAGGGGGTTCCTACGAGCAGTACTTC,TRBD1,TRBJ2-7,NA,TRBV4-1
CASSFGGTSAYETQYF,TGTGCCAGCAGCTTCGGCGGGACTAGCGCCTATGAGACCCAGTACTTC,TRBD2,TRBJ2-5,NA,TRBV7-9
CASSQGGRTDTQYF,TGTGCCAGCAGCCAAGGGGGCCGCACAGATACGCAGTATTTT,NA,TRBJ2-3,few,TRBV4-2
CASRDRGGRDTEAFF,TGTGCCAGCAGGGACAGAGGGGGGAGGGACACTGAAGCTTTCTTT,NA,TRBJ1-1,NA,TRBV6-1
CAWSGDYSPLHF,TGTGCCTGGAGTGGGGACTATTCACCCCTCCACTTT,NA,TRBJ1-6,NA,TRBV30
CASSQEGKYGYTF,TGCGCCAGCAGCCAAGAGGGCAAGTATGGCTACACCTTC,NA,TRBJ1-2,NA,TRBV4-3
CASSLPGVTEAFF,TGCGCCAGCAGCCTGCCGGGAGTCACTGAAGCTTTCTTT,NA,TRBJ1-1,NA,TRBV5-1
CAWSQPTGGGYGYTF,TGTGCCTGGAGTCAACCAACAGGGGGCGGCTATGGCTACACCTTC,TRBD1,TRBJ1-2,NA,TRBV30
CASSYSTGGYGYTF,TGTGCCAGCAGTTACTCGACAGGGGGCTATGGCTACACCTTC,TRBD1,TRBJ1-2,NA,TRBV6-5
CASSRRTGYTDTQYF,TGTGCCAGCAGCCGAAGGACAGGGTACACAGATACGCAGTATTTT,TRBD1,TRBJ2-3,NA,TRBV6-6
CASGRDNRFSNYGYTF,TGTGCCTCCGGCCGGGACAACCGTTTCTCAAACTATGGCTACACCTTC,NA,TRBJ1-2,NA,TRBV30
CASSMGGGQGFFYGYTF,TGTGCCAGTAGTATGGGAGGGGGACAGGGTTTTTTTTATGGCTACACCTTC,TRBD1,TRBJ1-2,NA,TRBV19
CASSFRTGTNEKLFF,TGTGCCAGCAGCTTTCGGACAGGGACGAATGAAAAACTGTTTTTT,TRBD1,TRBJ1-4,NA,TRBV7-2
CASSEAGDYEQYF,TGTGCCAGCAGTGAGGCGGGGGACTACGAGCAGTACTTC,TRBD2,TRBJ2-7,NA,TRBV25-1
CASSGRGGHTGELFF,TGTGCCAGCAGCGGGCGGGGGGGCCACACCGGGGAGCTGTTTTTT,TRBD2,TRBJ2-2,NA,TRBV9
CASSPVRGTPLHF,TGTGCCAGCAGCCCAGTACGGGGGACACCCCTCCACTTT,NA,TRBJ1-6,NA,TRBV6-6
CASSQGDGDGKLFF,TGTGCCAGCAGCCAAGGTGACGGGGATGGAAAACTGTTTTTT,NA,TRBJ1-4,NA,TRBV4-2
CASSEITGTGDTDTQYF,TGTGCCAGCAGTGAAATTACCGGGACAGGAGATACAGATACGCAGTATTTT,TRBD1,TRBJ2-3,NA,TRBV6-1
CAWTYGPTYEQYF,TGTGCCTGGACGTACGGTCCTACCTACGAGCAGTACTTC,NA,TRBJ2-7,NA,TRBV30
CASSSRQGRSYNSPLHF,TGTGCCAGCAGCTCCAGACAGGGGCGCTCCTATAATTCACCCCTCCACTTT,TRBD1,TRBJ1-6,NA,TRBV11-2
CASSYRGQGKTNVLTF,TGTGCCAGCAGTTACCGGGGACAGGGCAAGACCAACGTCCTGACTTTC,TRBD1,TRBJ2-6,NA,TRBV6-5
CASSLGQGADTQYF,TGCGCCAGCAGCTTAGGACAGGGGGCAGATACGCAGTATTTT,TRBD1,TRBJ2-3,NA,TRBV5-1
CAIKLPGETQYF,TGTGCCATCAAGTTACCCGGGGAGACCCAGTACTTC,NA,TRBJ2-5,NA,TRBV10-3
CASSRTTGYGTEAFF,TGTGCCAGCAGCCGAACCACAGGGTACGGCACTGAAGCTTTCTTT,NA,TRBJ1-1,NA,TRBV7-9
CASSQARDDYGYTF,TGCGCCAGCAGCCAAGCCAGGGATGACTATGGCTACACCTTC,NA,TRBJ1-2,NA,TRBV4-3
CATSRDRGRNQPQHF,TGTGCCACCAGCAGGGACAGGGGTCGCAATCAGCCCCAGCATTTT,TRBD1,TRBJ1-5,NA,TRBV15
CASSSGGGSWANVLTF,TGTGCCAGCAGCTCCGGTGGGGGCAGCTGGGCCAACGTCCTGACTTTC,NA,TRBJ2-6,once,TRBV7-9
CASSSGDTQYF,TGTGCCAGCAGTTCAGGTGATACGCAGTATTTT,NA,TRBJ2-3,NA,TRBV13
CASSWGRGDTEAFF,TGTGCCAGCAGTTGGGGCAGGGGGGACACTGAAGCTTTCTTT,TRBD1,TRBJ1-1,NA,TRBV27
CASRNGQGNTEAFF,TGTGCCAGCAGAAATGGACAGGGGAACACTGAAGCTTTCTTT,TRBD1,TRBJ1-1,NA,TRBV7-9
CASSLRGNQPQHF,TGTGCCAGCAGCTTGAGGGGCAATCAGCCCCAGCATTTT,NA,TRBJ1-5,NA,TRBV7-2
CASSYSQAWGEKLFF,TGTGCCAGCAGTTACTCACAGGCATGGGGTGAAAAACTGTTTTTT,NA,TRBJ1-4,few,TRBV6-5
CASSQGRADRTNEKLFF,TGTGCCAGCAGCCAAGGTAGGGCCGACAGGACTAATGAAAAACTGTTTTTT,NA,TRBJ1-4,NA,TRBV4-2
CASSSWDRGLVNTEAFF,TGCGCCAGCAGCTCCTGGGACAGGGGGCTGGTGAACACTGAAGCTTTCTTT,TRBD1,TRBJ1-1,NA,TRBV5-1
CASSSLTSSAYEQYF,TGTGCCAGCAGCTCCTTAACTAGCAGCGCCTACGAGCAGTACTTC,NA,TRBJ2-7,NA,TRBV7-2
CASSFGTGDNSPLHF,TGTGCCAGCAGCTTCGGGACAGGGGACAATTCACCCCTCCACTTT,TRBD1,TRBJ1-6,NA,TRBV7-2
CASSGLDNSPLHF,TGTGCCAGCAGTGGACTTGATAATTCACCCCTCCACTTT,NA,TRBJ1-6,NA,TRBV6-1